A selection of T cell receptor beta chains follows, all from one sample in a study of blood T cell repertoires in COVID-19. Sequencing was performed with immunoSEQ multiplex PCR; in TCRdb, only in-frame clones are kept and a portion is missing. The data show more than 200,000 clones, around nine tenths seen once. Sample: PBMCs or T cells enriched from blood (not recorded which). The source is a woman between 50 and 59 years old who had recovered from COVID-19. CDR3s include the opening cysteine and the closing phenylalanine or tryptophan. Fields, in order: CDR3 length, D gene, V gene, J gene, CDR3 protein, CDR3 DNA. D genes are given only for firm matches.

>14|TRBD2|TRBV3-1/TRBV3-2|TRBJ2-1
CASSQPGTSEVWFF
TGTGCCAGCAGCCAACCCGGGACTAGCGAAGTCTGGTTCTTC
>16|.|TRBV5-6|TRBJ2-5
CASSSGTYHVQETQYF
TGTGCCAGCAGCTCCGGGACATATCATGTACAAGAGACCCAGTACTTC
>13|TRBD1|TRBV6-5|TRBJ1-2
CASRGTGVYGYTF
TGTGCCAGCAGGGGCACAGGGGTCTATGGCTACACCTTC
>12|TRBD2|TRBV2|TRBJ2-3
CASRGLADTQYF
TGTGCCAGCAGGGGACTAGCGGATACGCAGTATTTT
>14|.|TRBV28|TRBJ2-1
CASKGLFIRNEQFF
TGTGCCAGCAAGGGACTTTTCATAAGGAATGAGCAGTTCTTC
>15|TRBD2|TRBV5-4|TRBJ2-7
CASSLQSLAGDEQYF
TGTGCCAGCAGCTTGCAATCCCTAGCGGGAGACGAGCAGTACTTC
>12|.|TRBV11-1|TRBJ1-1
CASSTGGTEAFF
TGTGCCAGCTCTACGGGGGGCACTGAAGCTTTCTTT
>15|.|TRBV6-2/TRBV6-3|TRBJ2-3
CASSPISRGTDTQYF
TGTGCCAGCAGTCCCATCAGTCGGGGCACAGATACGCAGTATTTT
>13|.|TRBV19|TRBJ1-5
CASSISRDQPQHF
TGTGCCAGTAGTATTAGCAGAGATCAGCCCCAGCATTTT
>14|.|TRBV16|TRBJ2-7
CASSELSGTYEQYF
TGTGCCAGCAGTGAACTTAGCGGTACCTACGAGCAGTACTTC
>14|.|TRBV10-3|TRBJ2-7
CAISPPGGSYEQYF
TGTGCCATCAGTCCACCAGGGGGGTCCTACGAGCAGTACTTC
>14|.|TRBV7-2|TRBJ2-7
CASSFGGTSLEQYF
TGTGCCAGCAGCTTCGGCGGGACCTCTTTGGAGCAGTACTTC
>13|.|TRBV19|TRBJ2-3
CASKGLGVDTQYF
TGTGCCAGTAAAGGGTTAGGGGTTGATACGCAGTATTTT
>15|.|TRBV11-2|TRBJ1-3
CASSFTGNSGNTIYF
TGTGCCAGCAGCTTCACAGGGAACTCTGGAAACACCATATATTTT